The 14 T cell receptor beta chains given below trace back to one sample, sequenced in a study of blood T cell repertoires in COVID-19. Libraries were prepared by immunoSEQ multiplex PCR; TCRdb keeps only in-frame clonotypes and omits some of them. Of about 280,000 clones listed, 80% to 95% are singletons. Specimen: PBMCs or T cells enriched from blood (not recorded which). Receptors originate from a man aged 35 to 55 who had been exposed to COVID-19.

This clone was observed many times. The chain joins TRBV2 to TRBJ2-2; D is possibly TRBD1 (6 bases). Germline V gene data show CDR1 as SNHLY and CDR2 as FYNNEI. This CDR3 contains 13 residues. Trimming cost V 7 bases and J 5 bases, with 11 bases left between them. The CDR3 sequence: CASTQGITGELFF. CDR3 coding DNA: TGTGCCAGCACACAGGGAATTACCGGGGAGCTGTTTTTT.

The chain is built from TRBV5-4 and TRBJ1-6, with TRBD1 matching 11 bases. Germline CDR1 is SGHNT and CDR2 is YYREEE (reference sequence). The CDR3 totals 17 residues. V gave up 0 bases and J gave up 7 bases; unmatched junction bases: 6. CDR3 in amino acids: CASSLGGQGAVNSPLHF. The CDR3, as DNA: TGTGCCAGCAGCTTGGGCGGACAGGGGGCTGTGAATTCACCCCTCCACTTT.

This clone is a singleton in its sample. V and J are TRBV6-5 and TRBJ1-4, with 8 bases that match TRBD1. The CDR3 runs 13 residues. Trimming took 6 bases from V and 6 from J; bases not matched to a gene: 3. Germline V gene lookup returns CDR1 MNHEY and CDR2 SVGAGI. The CDR3 coding sequence is TGTGCCAGCAGCCGGACAGGGTATGAAAAACTGTTTTTT. This sequence encodes CASSRTGYEKLFF.

The chain carries TRBV5-4 and TRBJ2-2; D remains unclear. The CDR3 runs to 14 residues. Germline CDR1 is SGHNT and CDR2 is YYREEE (reference sequence). The ends were cut back, 3 bases at V and 2 bases at J, with 8 bases in the middle. The CDR3 DNA reads TGTGCCAGCAGCTCCGATACAAACACCGGGGAGCTGTTTTTT. Residues: CASSSDTNTGELFF.

V and J are TRBV11-3 and TRBJ2-5; D gene unclear. The CDR3 has 13 amino acids. V lost 6 bases and J 0 bases, leaving 8 bases between the germline ends. Germline values: CDR1 SGHNT, CDR2 YENEEA. This chain's CDR3 is CASSPRDQETQYF. CDR3 coding DNA: TGTGCCAGCAGTCCCCGGGACCAAGAGACCCAGTACTTC.

V gene TRBV5-6 combines with J gene TRBJ1-6; 7 nucleotides align to TRBD1. Germline CDR1 and CDR2: SGHDT and YYEEEE. The CDR3 extends over 15 amino acids. V shed 4 bases, J shed 2 bases, and the junction held 3 bases outside the gene matches. CDR3 in amino acids: CASSEGQPYNSPLHF. The CDR3 DNA reads as TGTGCCAGCAGCGAGGGACAGCCCTATAATTCACCCCTCCACTTT.

The chain has TRBV4-1 and TRBJ2-7; 10 positions agree with TRBD1. This CDR3 spans 15 amino acids. The V segment lost 1 base and the J segment 6 bases; nucleotides outside the gene matches: 6. Germline-derived CDR1 and CDR2 are MGHRA and YSYEKL. The CDR3 is CASSQVGTGDREQYF. The DNA for the CDR3 is TGCGCCAGCAGCCAAGTGGGGACAGGGGATCGCGAGCAGTACTTC.

The chain is built from TRBV14 and TRBJ2-3; weak D call: TRBD2 (6 bases). CDR1 and CDR2 from the germline V gene are SGHDN and FVKESK. V gave up 0 bases and J gave up 5 bases, with 12 bases separating them. The CDR3 loop spans 15 amino acids. The CDR3 DNA follows: TGTGCCAGCAGCCAAGATCTAGCGAGGGTAGATACGCAGTATTTT. Translating gives CASSQDLARVDTQYF.

V and J are TRBV19 and TRBJ1-4; D not certain. V lost 0 bases and J 7 bases, leaving 15 bases between the germline ends. The germline V gene encodes CDR1 LNHDA and CDR2 SQIVND (reference sequence). CDR3 length equals 16 residues. The CDR3 DNA is TGTGCCAGTAGTATAGATTCTCCGGGTATACGTGAAAAACTGTTTTTT. Protein product: CASSIDSPGIREKLFF. Based on the CDR3 plus reference TRBV19 and TRBJ1-4, the full variable domain is DGGITQSPKYLFRKEGQNVTLSCEQNLNHDAMYWYRQDPGQGLRLIYYSQIVNDFQKGDIAEGYSVSREKKESFPLTVTSAQKNPTAFYLCASSIDSPGIREKLFFGSGTQLSVL.

This sequence joins TRBV28 and TRBJ1-2, with 7 bases that match TRBD1. There are 14 residues in the CDR3. Germline assignment: CDR1 MDHEN and CDR2 SYDVKM. The J segment lost 6 bases and the V segment lost 3 bases, leaving 7 bases of the junction unmatched. The CDR3 DNA sequence: TGTGCCAGCAGTTTTGATTTGGGACAGCATGGCTACACCTTC. Protein sequence: CASSFDLGQHGYTF.

V is TRBV2 and J is TRBJ1-2, with unresolved D. The V gene's germline CDR1 is SNHLY and CDR2 FYNNEI. CDR3 length equals 12 residues. Trimming cost V 8 bases and J 8 bases, with 15 bases left between them. The CDR3 nucleotides read TGTGCCAGCCGGGAGTTACTATTAGGCTACACCTTC. Protein product: CASRELLLGYTF.

The rearrangement links TRBV11-2 to TRBJ2-2; TRBD1 might be the D (5 bases). The CDR3 sequence is 17 residues long. V was clipped by 5 bases and J by 1 base, with 17 bases between them. In germline, CDR1 is SGHAT, CDR2 FQNNGV. The CDR3 DNA sequence: TGTGCCAGCAGCGTATCTAGACAGCCACTGAACACCGGGGAGCTGTTTTTT. Its protein product is CASSVSRQPLNTGELFF.

The V gene is TRBV27, the J gene TRBJ2-4; 13 nucleotides match TRBD2. Germline V gene sequence: CDR1 MNHEY, CDR2 SMNVEV (reference sequence). The CDR3 spans 16 residues. Trimming at V came to 7 bases and at J to 7 bases, leaving 10 bases not matched to a gene. Here the CDR3 reads CASTGLAGLGGNIQYF. CDR3 nucleotides: TGTGCCAGCACGGGACTAGCGGGACTTGGTGGGAACATTCAGTACTTC.

The genes are TRBV28 and TRBJ2-7; 8 bases line up with TRBD1. Per germline, CDR1 MDHEN and CDR2 SYDVKM. V lost 5 bases and J lost 4; bases outside the gene matches: 10. The CDR3 is made up of 15 amino acids. The DNA of the CDR3 is TGTGCCAGCAGTCCCACTTTTGACAGGGGTTACGAGCAGTACTTC. Encoded protein: CASSPTFDRGYEQYF.